The 10 T cell receptor beta chains given below trace back to one sample, sequenced in a study of shared clonotypes between healthy human individuals. It was CD45RO-negative cells, positively selected for CCR7, that made up naive CD8 cells, with terminally differentiated effector memory CD45RA+ cells excluded. Measured with immunoSEQ multiplex PCR; TCRdb has only the in-frame clones, and not every one. The table lists about 820,000 clones, nearly 95% of them singletons. Sequencing was carried out using naive CD8+ T cells sorted from blood. All receptors derive from a man aged 25 to 40 in good health.

The V gene is TRBV6-4, the J gene TRBJ2-1; D is uncertain. The CDR3 totals 13 residues. Germline-derived CDR1 and CDR2 are MRHNA and SNTAGT. Trimming took off 2 bases at V and 6 bases at J, with 8 bases between the two ends. The CDR3 reads CASSDRYRNEQFF. In DNA form, the CDR3 reads TGTGCCAGCAGTGACCGCTATCGCAATGAGCAGTTCTTC.

The chain couples TRBV7-8 to TRBJ2-5; D remains unclear. The CDR3 contains 14 residues. V lost 4 bases and J lost 5, with 14 bases in between. CDR1 and CDR2 from the germline V gene are SGHVS and FQNEAQ. The CDR3 loop reads CASSSIASGETQYF. The CDR3 coding sequence is TGTGCCAGCAGCTCAATAGCCTCTGGGGAGACCCAGTACTTC.

The rearrangement links TRBV6-5 to TRBJ1-5; D may be TRBD1 (5 bases). This CDR3 has 15 residues. CDR1 is MNHEY, CDR2 SVGAGI, per germline. With 2 bases removed from V and 3 bases from J, the gap between germline ends came to 11 bases. This CDR3 reads CASSYNAGYNQPQHF. The DNA of the CDR3 is TGTGCCAGCAGTTACAATGCAGGGTACAATCAGCCCCAGCATTTT.

Remarks on this clone: Distinct nucleotide sequences in the sample also encode this CDR3. CDR3: CASSLEGNTGELFF. CDR3 nucleotide sequence: TGCGCCAGCAGCTTGGAGGGAAACACCGGGGAGCTGTTTTTT. This chain links TRBV5-1 with TRBJ2-2; D is unclear. V dropped 0 bases and J dropped 2 bases, with 5 bases sitting between them. Germline CDR1 and CDR2: SGHRS and YFSETQ. The CDR3 length is 14 residues.

V gene TRBV5-6 combines with J gene TRBJ1-5; 7 bases align to TRBD1. The CDR3 runs 14 residues. J gave up 5 bases and V 3 bases, and 5 bases lay outside the gene matches. The germline V gene has CDR1 SGHDT and CDR2 YYEEEE. The chain's CDR3 is CASSYRDRYQPQHF. Here the CDR3 DNA reads TGTGCCAGCAGCTACCGGGACAGATATCAGCCCCAGCATTTT. Variable domain in full (rest from reference TRBV5-6 and TRBJ1-5): DAGVTQSPTHLIKTRGQQVTLRCSPKSGHDTVSWYQQALGQGPQFIFQYYEEEERQRGNFPDRFSGHQFPNYSSELNVNALLLGDSALYLCASSYRDRYQPQHFGDGTRLSIL.

The chain combines TRBV5-6 with TRBJ2-2; D ambiguous. The CDR3 runs to 13 residues. Germline V gives CDR1 SGHDT, CDR2 YYEEEE. V was clipped by 2 bases and J by 1 base, with 3 bases between them. CDR3 coding DNA: TGTGCCAGCAGCTTCAGGAACACCGGGGAGCTGTTTTTT. The encoded protein is CASSFRNTGELFF. Looking up the rest from reference TRBV5-6 and TRBJ2-2 gives the full variable domain: DAGVTQSPTHLIKTRGQQVTLRCSPKSGHDTVSWYQQALGQGPQFIFQYYEEEERQRGNFPDRFSGHQFPNYSSELNVNALLLGDSALYLCASSFRNTGELFFGEGSRLTVL.

The V call is TRBV29-1, the J call TRBJ1-2, with TRBD1 identical over 7 bases. J was trimmed by 6 bases and V by 7 bases; bases with no gene match: 8. In germline, CDR1 is SQVTM, CDR2 ANQGSEA. CDR3 length: 12 amino acids. The CDR3 nucleotides are TGCAGCGCTCAAGGGACAGAGGATGGCTACACCTTC. Residues: CSAQGTEDGYTF.

V and J are TRBV13 and TRBJ2-2; D is uncertain. V lost 4 bases to trimming and J lost 5 bases, with 5 bases between them. Germline CDR1 reads PRHDT; CDR2 reads FYEKMQ (reference sequence). The CDR3 spans 12 residues. The CDR3 sequence is CASSYLTGELFF. CDR3 bases: TGTGCCAGCAGCTACCTGACCGGGGAGCTGTTTTTT.

The table lists this clone with a count of one. The rearrangement links TRBV27 to TRBJ2-2; a possible D gene is TRBD1 (5 bases). There are 17 residues in the CDR3. Germline CDR1 MNHEY, CDR2 SMNVEV (reference sequence). V was cut by 2 bases and J by 8 bases, with 21 bases left in between. The chain's CDR3 is CASSLLTSLQGPGELFF. The DNA for the CDR3 is TGTGCCAGCAGTTTACTGACCTCGTTGCAGGGTCCTGGGGAGCTGTTTTTT.

This clone was seen a single time. This chain uses TRBV27 with TRBJ2-2; D is possibly TRBD2 (6 bases). This CDR3 is 13 amino acids long. CDR1 and CDR2 from the germline V gene are MNHEY and SMNVEV (reference sequence). Trimming took 4 bases from V and 6 from J, leaving 9 bases between them. The CDR3 DNA reads TGTGCCAGCAGTTACGGGGGTCCCGGGGAGCTGTTTTTT. Protein sequence: CASSYGGPGELFF.